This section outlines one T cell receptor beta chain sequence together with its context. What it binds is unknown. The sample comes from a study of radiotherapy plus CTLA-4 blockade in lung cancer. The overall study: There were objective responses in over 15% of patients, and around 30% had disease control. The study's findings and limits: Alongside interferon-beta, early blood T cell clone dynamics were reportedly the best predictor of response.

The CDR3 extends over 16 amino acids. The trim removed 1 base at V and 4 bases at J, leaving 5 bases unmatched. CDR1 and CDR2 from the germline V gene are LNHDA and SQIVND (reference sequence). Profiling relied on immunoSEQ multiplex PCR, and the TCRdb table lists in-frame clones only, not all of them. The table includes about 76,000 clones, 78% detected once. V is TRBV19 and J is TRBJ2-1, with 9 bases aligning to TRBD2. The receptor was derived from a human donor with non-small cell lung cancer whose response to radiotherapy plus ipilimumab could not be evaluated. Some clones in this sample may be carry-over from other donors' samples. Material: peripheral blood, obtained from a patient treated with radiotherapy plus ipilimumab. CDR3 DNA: TGTGCCAGTAGTATAGGCGGGGGGGCCTTATACAATGAGCAGTTCTTC. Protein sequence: CASSIGGGALYNEQFF.